A selection of T cell receptor beta chains follows, all from one sample in a study of shared clonotypes between healthy human individuals. Generated by immunoSEQ multiplex PCR, the TCRdb table keeps only in-frame clones and is missing some. The sample has millions of clones, 85% to 95% seen once. Sequenced sample: naive CD4+ T cells sorted from blood. These receptor sequences come from a young man in good health. Each CDR3 is given with its conserved first and last residue. A D gene is named only where the DNA matches it firmly. Part of the rows lack a size; the others show once, few, many or a class for expanded clones.

TRBV28	TRBD2	TRBJ2-3	-	CASSSYGTSGSFDTDTQYF	TGTGCCAGCAGTTCATACGGGACTAGCGGGAGTTTCGACACAGATACGCAGTATTTT
TRBV28	-	TRBJ1-3	-	CASITSLSSGNTIYF	TGTGCCAGCATCACCAGTTTATCCTCTGGAAACACCATATATTTT
TRBV21-1	-	TRBJ2-6	-	CATTVVVSGANVLTF	TGTGCCACGACAGTAGTTGTCTCTGGGGCCAACGTCCTGACTTTC
TRBV7-8	-	TRBJ1-2	-	CASSLSDRYLGANYGYTF	TGTGCCAGCAGCTTATCTGACAGGTACCTCGGAGCTAACTATGGCTACACCTTC
TRBV11-2	TRBD1	TRBJ2-7	-	CASSDRTGRYEQYF	TGTGCCAGCAGCGACCGGACAGGGAGGTACGAGCAGTACTTC
TRBV27	-	TRBJ2-2	-	CASSSSRKTTGELFF	TGTGCCAGCAGCTCCAGCCGGAAGACGACCGGGGAGCTGTTTTTT
TRBV27	-	TRBJ2-1	-	CASSLTAYTSYNEQFF	TGTGCCAGCAGTTTAACGGCGTACACGTCCTACAATGAGCAGTTCTTC
TRBV2	TRBD2	TRBJ2-1	-	CASSAGLGTNNEQFF	TGTGCCAGCAGTGCGGGGTTGGGGACTAACAATGAGCAGTTCTTC
TRBV19	-	TRBJ2-3	-	CASSPDSGPYTQYF	TGTGCCAGTAGTCCTGACTCTGGGCCCTATACGCAGTATTTT
TRBV19	-	TRBJ1-2	once	CASSTLDGYYGYTF	TGTGCCAGTAGTACTTTGGACGGATATTATGGCTACACCTTC
TRBV5-1	TRBD1	TRBJ1-1	-	CASSHRTGMTEAFF	TGCGCCAGCAGCCATAGGACAGGGATGACTGAAGCTTTCTTT
TRBV10-3	-	TRBJ2-1	-	CAISEGGEQFF	TGTGCCATCAGTGAAGGGGGAGAGCAGTTCTTC
TRBV6-5	TRBD1	TRBJ1-2	-	CASSYKLTGAYGYTF	TGTGCCAGCAGTTACAAACTGACAGGGGCCTATGGCTACACCTTC
TRBV10-1	TRBD1	TRBJ2-1	-	CASSSGQGAYNEQFF	TGCGCCAGCAGCTCCGGACAGGGGGCCTACAATGAGCAGTTCTTC
TRBV10-3	TRBD1	TRBJ1-4	-	CAISNRPITGEEKLFF	TGTGCCATCAGCAATAGACCGATTACAGGGGAGGAAAAACTGTTTTTT
TRBV2	-	TRBJ1-1	-	CASTTSMNTEAFF	TGTGCCAGCACCACATCCATGAACACTGAAGCTTTCTTT
TRBV28	-	TRBJ1-1	-	CASGGNTEAFF	TGTGCCAGCGGGGGGAACACTGAAGCTTTCTTT
TRBV6-1	-	TRBJ1-2	-	CATRTNRGYTF	TGTGCCACGCGAACCAATCGTGGCTACACCTTC
TRBV6-5	TRBD1	TRBJ1-6	-	CASSLQGAVGNSPLHF	TGTGCCAGCAGTTTACAGGGGGCGGTAGGTAACTCACCCCTCCACTTT
TRBV7-2	-	TRBJ1-6	many	CASSPQGTSASPLHF	TGTGCCAGCAGCCCCCAGGGTACATCGGCTTCACCCCTCCACTTT
TRBV6-5	-	TRBJ2-4	-	CASRTGSGNIQYF	TGTGCCAGCAGGACGGGGTCGGGGAACATTCAGTACTTC
TRBV19	-	TRBJ2-1	-	CASSPHRDTIVVGQFF	TGTGCCAGTAGCCCTCACCGGGACACAATTGTGGTTGGGCAGTTCTTC
TRBV2	TRBD1	TRBJ2-7	-	CASTRTGGGYEQYF	TGTGCCAGCACCCGGACAGGGGGCGGCTACGAGCAGTACTTC
TRBV5-4	TRBD1	TRBJ2-1	-	CASSLGQEYNEQFF	TGTGCCAGCAGCCTCGGACAGGAGTACAATGAGCAGTTCTTC
TRBV18	-	TRBJ2-4	once	CASSPQNGGGHNIQYF	TGTGCCAGCTCACCACAAAACGGAGGGGGCCACAACATTCAGTACTTC
TRBV18	TRBD1	TRBJ2-1	-	CASSSSRDRAVDEQFF	TGTGCCAGCTCATCCTCCCGGGACAGGGCGGTCGATGAGCAGTTCTTC
TRBV18	-	TRBJ2-7	-	CASSPGRGPYEQYF	TGTGCCAGCTCACCGGGGAGAGGGCCGTACGAGCAGTACTTC
TRBV21-1	-	TRBJ1-2	-	CASNRQDYGYTF	TGTGCCAGCAACAGGCAGGACTATGGCTACACCTTC
TRBV2	-	TRBJ2-1	-	CASSEARVGEQFF	TGTGCCAGCAGTGAAGCGCGTGTGGGAGAGCAGTTCTTC
TRBV10-3	-	TRBJ2-7	-	CAISDTYEQYF	TGTGCCATCAGCGATACCTACGAGCAGTACTTC
TRBV4-1	-	TRBJ1-6	-	CASSPPERGAYNSPLHF	TGCGCCAGCAGCCCCCCCGAGCGGGGCGCCTATAATTCACCCCTCCACTTT
TRBV4-1	-	TRBJ2-7	-	CASSQDSGSGEQYF	TGCGCCAGCAGCCAAGATTCAGGGTCAGGCGAGCAGTACTTC
TRBV12-2	-	TRBJ2-5	once	CASRLRQGETQYF	TGTGCAAGTCGCTTAAGACAGGGCGAGACCCAGTACTTC
TRBV18	TRBD1	TRBJ2-2	-	CASHGQDPTGELFF	TGTGCCAGCCATGGACAGGATCCCACCGGGGAGCTGTTTTTT
TRBV19	-	TRBJ1-6	-	CASSIPLSDSPLHF	TGTGCCAGTAGTATACCCCTATCCGATTCACCCCTCCACTTT
TRBV28	-	TRBJ2-7	-	CASTPSAGASRPEQYF	TGTGCCAGCACCCCCTCGGCAGGGGCATCACGGCCCGAGCAGTACTTC
TRBV5-4	-	TRBJ2-5	-	CASSLTVEETQYF	TGTGCCAGCAGCTTGACAGTGGAAGAGACCCAGTACTTC
TRBV7-9	-	TRBJ1-3	-	CASSLRGQSLSGNTIYF	TGTGCCAGCAGCCTTAGGGGCCAGAGTCTCTCTGGAAACACCATATATTTT
TRBV11-3	-	TRBJ1-1	-	CASSPGTGTEAFF	TGTGCCAGCAGCCCGGGGACTGGCACTGAAGCTTTCTTT
TRBV28	TRBD1	TRBJ1-2	-	CASSSGQGAYGYTF	TGTGCCAGCAGTTCGGGACAGGGGGCTTATGGCTACACCTTC
TRBV19	TRBD1	TRBJ1-2	-	CASSGRGQGSFGYTF	TGTGCCAGTTCGGGAAGGGGACAGGGGTCTTTTGGCTACACCTTC
TRBV10-3	-	TRBJ1-6	-	CAISITNSPLHF	TGTGCCATCAGCATTACCAATTCACCCCTCCACTTT
TRBV4-1	TRBD2	TRBJ2-7	-	CASSRKREGSYEQYF	TGCGCCAGCAGCCGAAAGCGGGAGGGCTCCTACGAGCAGTACTTC
TRBV5-1	-	TRBJ2-2	-	CASSLGTPGELFF	TGCGCCAGCAGCTTGGGTACCCCCGGGGAGCTGTTTTTT
TRBV5-6	-	TRBJ2-2	-	CASSLLQAGTGELFF	TGTGCCAGCAGCTTGTTACAGGCCGGCACCGGGGAGCTGTTTTTT
TRBV1	-	TRBJ2-2	-	CTSSQYPGTETGELFF	TGCACCAGCAGCCAATACCCCGGGACAGAAACCGGGGAGCTGTTTTTT
TRBV28	-	TRBJ1-5	-	CASSPGRYQPQHF	TGTGCCAGCAGTCCAGGGAGGTATCAGCCCCAGCATTTT
TRBV28	TRBD1	TRBJ1-2	-	CASTLPPNRGRGYGYTF	TGTGCCAGCACCCTCCCCCCCAACAGGGGGCGAGGTTATGGCTACACCTTC
TRBV2	-	TRBJ1-3	-	CASSEALRGSGNTIYF	TGTGCCAGCAGTGAAGCGCTTCGGGGGTCTGGAAACACCATATATTTT
TRBV2	-	TRBJ2-7	-	CASSGWVLGSQGEQYF	TGTGCCAGCAGTGGATGGGTGTTGGGGTCCCAGGGGGAGCAGTACTTC
TRBV9	-	TRBJ2-3	-	CASSLGGTSNTDTQYF	TGTGCCAGCAGCTTGGGCGGCACCTCCAACACAGATACGCAGTATTTT
TRBV2	TRBD1	TRBJ2-7	once	CASSEETGGVSYEQYF	TGTGCCAGCAGTGAGGAGACAGGGGGTGTTAGCTACGAGCAGTACTTC
TRBV27	TRBD1	TRBJ1-1	-	CASREQGVVNTEAFF	TGTGCCAGCAGAGAACAGGGGGTTGTGAACACTGAAGCTTTCTTT
TRBV6-4	-	TRBJ1-5	-	CASSDRLGQSHNQPQHF	TGTGCCAGCAGTGACCGGCTAGGACAGAGCCACAATCAGCCCCAGCATTTT
TRBV9	-	TRBJ2-3	-	CASSVGSVGDTQYF	TGTGCCAGCAGCGTAGGGTCGGTAGGAGATACGCAGTATTTT
TRBV28	-	TRBJ1-2	-	CASSRTPNYGYTF	TGTGCCAGCAGCCGGACACCCAACTATGGCTACACCTTC
TRBV2	-	TRBJ1-4	once	CASSGEWATNEKLFF	TGTGCCAGCAGTGGGGAATGGGCAACTAATGAAAAACTGTTTTTT
TRBV5-6	-	TRBJ2-1	-	CASSPVGYNEQFF	TGTGCCAGCAGCCCCGTGGGTTACAATGAGCAGTTCTTC
TRBV10-3	-	TRBJ2-7	-	CAISESRLGYEQYF	TGTGCCATCAGTGAGTCGAGACTAGGTTACGAGCAGTACTTC
TRBV27	-	TRBJ1-2	-	CASSLEPNIGYTF	TGTGCCAGCAGTTTAGAGCCAAACATTGGCTACACCTTC